Listed below are T cell receptor beta chains from one sample, sequenced in a study of OX40 agonist ivuxolimab in advanced cancers. Data came from immunoSEQ multiplex PCR; TCRdb stores just in-frame clones and leaves some out. The table shows tens of thousands of clones, with approximately 90% occurring only once. Source: CD4+ or CD8+ T cells sorted from blood, taken in a trial of the OX40 agonist ivuxolimab. The receptor set was obtained from an adult with an advanced solid tumor such as melanoma, head and neck, liver or kidney cancer. Each CDR3 is given with its conserved first and last residue. The D gene is left open where the match is weak. The listing skips clone size in some rows; elsewhere it reads once, few, many or a size class.

size | length | D | J | V | DNA | CDR3
few | 11 | NA | TRBJ1-1 | TRBV28 | TGTGCCAGCAGTTTGGCAGGGGAAGCTTTCTTT | CASSLAGEAFF
NA | 14 | NA | TRBJ2-6 | TRBV29-1 | TGCAGCGTCGGTATGAGTACTGGGGCCAACGTCCTGACTTTC | CSVGMSTGANVLTF
NA | 16 | NA | TRBJ2-2 | TRBV6-1 | TGTGCCAGCAGTGAAGAAGGATGGTACGTCACCGGGGAGCTGTTTTTT | CASSEEGWYVTGELFF
NA | 14 | NA | TRBJ2-5 | TRBV9 | TGTGCCAGCAGCGTAGCTCGGGGTTTCGAGACCCAGTACTTC | CASSVARGFETQYF
NA | 17 | NA | TRBJ2-7 | TRBV19 | TGTGCCAGTAGTCCCCGGGTGGGCCCCGCGACCTCCTACGAGCAGTACTTC | CASSPRVGPATSYEQYF
NA | 15 | TRBD1 | TRBJ2-7 | TRBV18 | TGTGCCAGTTCTAAATTGACAGGGGGCCCAGGGGAGCAGTACTTC | CASSKLTGGPGEQYF
NA | 16 | TRBD1 | TRBJ2-7 | TRBV27 | TGTGCCAGCAGTGCCCCAGGGGGCGAGGGCTCCTACGAGCAGTACTTC | CASSAPGGEGSYEQYF
few | 15 | TRBD1 | TRBJ1-2 | TRBV15 | TGTGCCACCAGCAGAGATTATATGACAGGGGGTGGCTACACCTTC | CATSRDYMTGGGYTF
NA | 16 | TRBD1 | TRBJ1-3 | TRBV18 | TGTGCCAGCTCACCGAGGACAGGGGTTTTTGGAAACACCATATATTTT | CASSPRTGVFGNTIYF
once | 15 | NA | TRBJ2-1 | TRBV5-1 | TGCGCCAGAGAAATACGGGAAAGCTCCTACAATGAGCAGTTCTTC | CAREIRESSYNEQFF
NA | 17 | NA | TRBJ2-2 | TRBV9 | TGTGCCAGCAGCGTAGGAGCCACTAGAGGAATTACCGGGGAGCTGTTTTTT | CASSVGATRGITGELFF
NA | 14 | TRBD1 | TRBJ1-2 | TRBV4-3 | TGCGCCAGCAGCCACCCGGACAGGGCGTATGGCTACACCTTC | CASSHPDRAYGYTF
NA | 13 | NA | TRBJ2-5 | TRBV19 | TGTGCCAGTAGGTTGACAGCCGCGGGGACCCAGTACTTC | CASRLTAAGTQYF
NA | 15 | NA | TRBJ2-3 | TRBV19 | TGTGCCAGTAGAAGGTCAGGGACTAGCACAGATACGCAGTATTTT | CASRRSGTSTDTQYF
once | 16 | NA | TRBJ1-6 | TRBV6-5 | TGTGCCAGCAGTTACTCAGCGGGGAGGGTCAATTCACCCCTCCACTTT | CASSYSAGRVNSPLHF
NA | 14 | NA | TRBJ1-5 | TRBV15 | TGTGCCACCACACTGGAACTCGGCAATCAGCCCCAGCATTTT | CATTLELGNQPQHF
NA | 13 | NA | TRBJ1-1 | TRBV5-1 | TGCGCCAGCAGCTTGAGGGGGGCCACTGAAGCTTTCTTT | CASSLRGATEAFF
NA | 11 | NA | TRBJ2-7 | TRBV5-5 | TGTGCCAGCAGCTCATACTACGAGCAGTACTTC | CASSSYYEQYF
NA | 16 | TRBD1 | TRBJ1-6 | TRBV7-2 | TGTGCCAGCAGCTTAGCAGGGACAGAATTGAATTCACCCCTCCACTTT | CASSLAGTELNSPLHF
NA | 15 | NA | TRBJ1-2 | TRBV28 | TGTGCCAGCAGTTTGGGACATGTCGGATTATATGGCTACACCTTC | CASSLGHVGLYGYTF
few | 14 | NA | TRBJ2-7 | TRBV9 | TGTGCCAGCAGCCCCCGGGCGGGATGGAGCGAGCAGTACTTC | CASSPRAGWSEQYF
once | 21 | NA | TRBJ1-6 | TRBV28 | TGTGCCAGCCGGCGTCAGGGCCCGGACCCCATGGTGGGTTCCTATAATTCACCCCTCCACTTT | CASRRQGPDPMVGSYNSPLHF
NA | 15 | NA | TRBJ1-6 | TRBV19 | TGTGCCAGTAGTATTAACGAGGGCTCGGATTCACCCCTCCACTTT | CASSINEGSDSPLHF
NA | 14 | TRBD2 | TRBJ2-1 | TRBV28 | TGTGCCAGCACAAGACTAGCCACCTACAATGAGCAGTTCTTC | CASTRLATYNEQFF
NA | 13 | NA | TRBJ1-6 | TRBV5-1 | TGCGCCAGCAGCTTGGAGGTTGAATCACCCCTCCACTTT | CASSLEVESPLHF
NA | 15 | NA | TRBJ2-5 | TRBV5-1 | TGCGCCAGCAGCTTGTCGACTGGCTTTAGGGAGACCCAGTACTTC | CASSLSTGFRETQYF
once | 15 | NA | TRBJ1-3 | TRBV10-3 | TGTGCCAGCACCAGGGGTGCAGGCTCTGGAAACACCATATATTTT | CASTRGAGSGNTIYF
NA | 16 | NA | TRBJ1-6 | TRBV18 | TGTGCCAGCTCACCAAATAGGGCAGGGGCCAATTCACCCCTCCACTTT | CASSPNRAGANSPLHF
NA | 13 | NA | TRBJ2-2 | TRBV15 | TGTGCCACCAGCAGAAGTGGGCTTGGGGAGCTGTTTTTT | CATSRSGLGELFF